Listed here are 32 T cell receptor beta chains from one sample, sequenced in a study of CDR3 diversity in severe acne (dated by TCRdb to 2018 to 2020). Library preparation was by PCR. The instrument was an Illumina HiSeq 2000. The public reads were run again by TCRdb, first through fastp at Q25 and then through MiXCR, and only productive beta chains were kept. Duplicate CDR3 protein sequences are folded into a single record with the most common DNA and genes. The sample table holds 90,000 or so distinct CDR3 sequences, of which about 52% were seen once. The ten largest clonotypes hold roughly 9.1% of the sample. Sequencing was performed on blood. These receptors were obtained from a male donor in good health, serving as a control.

This CDR3 reads CASSQLAGGGSLYEQYF. CDR3 sequence (DNA): TGTGCCAGCAGCCAACTAGCAGGCGGGGGATCCCTCTACGAGCAGTACTTC. This chain connects TRBV5-5 to TRBJ2-7; TRBD2 aligns across 7 bases. The CDR3 contains 17 residues. Germline V lookup: CDR1 SGHKS, CDR2 YYEKEE (reference sequence). V gave up 4 bases and J gave up 3 bases; unmatched junction bases: 16.

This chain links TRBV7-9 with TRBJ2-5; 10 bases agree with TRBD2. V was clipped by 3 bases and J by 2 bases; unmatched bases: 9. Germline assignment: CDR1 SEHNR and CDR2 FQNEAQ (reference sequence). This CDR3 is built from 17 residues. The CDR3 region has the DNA TGTGCCAGCAGCTTTAGTAGGAGCGGGAGGGTACAAGAGACCCAGTACTTC. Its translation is CASSFSRSGRVQETQYF.

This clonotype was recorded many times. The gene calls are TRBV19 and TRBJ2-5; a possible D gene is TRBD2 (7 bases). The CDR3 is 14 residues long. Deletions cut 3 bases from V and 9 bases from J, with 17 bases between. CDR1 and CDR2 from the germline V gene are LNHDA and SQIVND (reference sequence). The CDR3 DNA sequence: TGTGCCAGTAGTATCGATGTGGGGGGGCTGGCCCAGTACTTC. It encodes CASSIDVGGLAQYF. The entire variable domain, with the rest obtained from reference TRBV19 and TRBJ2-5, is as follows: DGGITQSPKYLFRKEGQNVTLSCEQNLNHDAMYWYRQDPGQGLRLIYYSQIVNDFQKGDIAEGYSVSREKKESFPLTVTSAQKNPTAFYLCASSIDVGGLAQYFGPGTRLLVL.

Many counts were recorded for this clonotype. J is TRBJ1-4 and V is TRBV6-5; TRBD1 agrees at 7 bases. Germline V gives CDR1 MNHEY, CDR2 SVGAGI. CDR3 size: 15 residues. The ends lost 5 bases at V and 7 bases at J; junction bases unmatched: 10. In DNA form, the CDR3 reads TGTGCCAGCAGTCCCCTAGGGCAGGGGGGTGAAAAACTGTTTTTT. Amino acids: CASSPLGQGGEKLFF.

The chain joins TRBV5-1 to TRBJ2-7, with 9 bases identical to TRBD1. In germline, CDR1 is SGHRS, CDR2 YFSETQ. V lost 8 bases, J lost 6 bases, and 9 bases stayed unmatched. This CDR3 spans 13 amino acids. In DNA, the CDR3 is TGCGCCAGTAAACCGGGACAGGGTATCGAGCAGTACTTC. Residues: CASKPGQGIEQYF.

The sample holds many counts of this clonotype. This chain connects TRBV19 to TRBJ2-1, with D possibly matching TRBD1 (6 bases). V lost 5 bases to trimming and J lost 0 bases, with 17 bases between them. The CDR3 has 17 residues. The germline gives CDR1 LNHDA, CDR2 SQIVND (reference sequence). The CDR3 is CASSPHRRGPSYNEQFF. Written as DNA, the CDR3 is TGTGCCAGTAGTCCCCATCGCAGGGGACCCTCCTACAATGAGCAGTTCTTC.

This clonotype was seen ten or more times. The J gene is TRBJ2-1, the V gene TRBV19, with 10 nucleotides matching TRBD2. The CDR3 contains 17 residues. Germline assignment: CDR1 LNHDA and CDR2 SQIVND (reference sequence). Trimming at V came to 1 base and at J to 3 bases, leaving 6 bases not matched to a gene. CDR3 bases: TGTGCCAGTAGTATAGTGGCACTAGCGGGACACTACAATGAGCAGTTCTTC. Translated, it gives CASSIVALAGHYNEQFF.

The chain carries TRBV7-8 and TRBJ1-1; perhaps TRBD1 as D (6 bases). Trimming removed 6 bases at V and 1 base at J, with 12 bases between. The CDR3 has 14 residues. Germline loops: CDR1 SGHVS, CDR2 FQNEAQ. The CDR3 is CASRSPGQNTEAFF. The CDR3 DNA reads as TGTGCCAGCAGGTCCCCGGGACAGAACACTGAAGCTTTCTTT. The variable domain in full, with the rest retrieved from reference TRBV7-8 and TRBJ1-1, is GAGVSQSPRYKVAKRGQDVALRCDPISGHVSLFWYQQALGQGPEFLTYFQNEAQLDKSGLPSDRFFAERPEGSVSTLKIQRTQQEDSAVYLCASRSPGQNTEAFFGQGTRLTVV.

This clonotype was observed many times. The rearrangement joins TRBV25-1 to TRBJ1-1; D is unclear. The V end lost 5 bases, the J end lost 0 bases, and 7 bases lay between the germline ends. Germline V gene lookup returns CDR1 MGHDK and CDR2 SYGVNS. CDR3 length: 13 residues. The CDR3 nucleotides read TGTGCCAGCAGTTTCAGTTTGAACACTGAAGCTTTCTTT. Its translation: CASSFSLNTEAFF.

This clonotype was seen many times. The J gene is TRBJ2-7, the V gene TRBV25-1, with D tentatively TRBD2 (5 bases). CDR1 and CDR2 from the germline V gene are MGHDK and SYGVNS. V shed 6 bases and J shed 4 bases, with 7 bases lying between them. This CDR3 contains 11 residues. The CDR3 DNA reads TGTGCCAGCAGAGAGGGATACGAGCAGTACTTC. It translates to CASREGYEQYF.

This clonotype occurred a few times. The CDR3 DNA reads as TGTGCCAGCAGTAGTACAGACAGGGCGAACTATGGCTACACCTTC. Its translation is CASSSTDRANYGYTF. V usage is TRBV28 and J usage is TRBJ1-2; 7 positions agree with TRBD1. V dropped 5 bases and J dropped 2; count of bases not matched to a gene: 8. The CDR3 length is 15 residues. Germline V lookup: CDR1 MDHEN, CDR2 SYDVKM.

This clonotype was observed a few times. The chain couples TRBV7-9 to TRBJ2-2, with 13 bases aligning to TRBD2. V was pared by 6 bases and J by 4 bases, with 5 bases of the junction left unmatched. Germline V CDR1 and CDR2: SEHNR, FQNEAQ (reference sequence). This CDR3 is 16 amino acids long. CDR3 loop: CASRATSGRFTGELFF. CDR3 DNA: TGTGCCAGCAGGGCGACTAGCGGGAGGTTCACCGGGGAGCTGTTTTTT.

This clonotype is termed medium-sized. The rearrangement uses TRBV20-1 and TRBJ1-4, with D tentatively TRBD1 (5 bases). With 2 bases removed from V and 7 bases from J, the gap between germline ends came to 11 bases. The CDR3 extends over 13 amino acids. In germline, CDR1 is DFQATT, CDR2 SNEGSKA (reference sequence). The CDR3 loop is CSARMQGGEKLFF. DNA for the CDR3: TGCAGTGCTAGAATGCAGGGCGGTGAAAAACTGTTTTTT.

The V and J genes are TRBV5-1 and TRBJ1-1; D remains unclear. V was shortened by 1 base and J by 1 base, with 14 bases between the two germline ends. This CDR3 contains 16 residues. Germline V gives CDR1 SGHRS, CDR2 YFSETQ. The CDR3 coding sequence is TGCGCCAGCAGCTTGTTTACACGCGGGTGGAACACTGAAGCTTTCTTT. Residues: CASSLFTRGWNTEAFF.

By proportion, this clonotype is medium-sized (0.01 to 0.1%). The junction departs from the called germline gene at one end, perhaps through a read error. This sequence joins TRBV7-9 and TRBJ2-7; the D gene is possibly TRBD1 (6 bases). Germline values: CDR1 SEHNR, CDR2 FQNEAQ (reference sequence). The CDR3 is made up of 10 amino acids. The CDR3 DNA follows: TGTGCCAGCAGCGGGACACTACCTTTCTTC. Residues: CASSGTLPFF.

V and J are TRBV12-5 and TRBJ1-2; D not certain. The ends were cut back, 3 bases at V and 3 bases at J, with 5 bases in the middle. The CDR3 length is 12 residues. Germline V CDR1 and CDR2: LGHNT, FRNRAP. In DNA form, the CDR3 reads TGTGCTAGTGGTTTCGGCGACTATGGCTACACCTTC. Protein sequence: CASGFGDYGYTF.

The CDR3 reads CSARRGYDEQYF. CDR3 nucleotide sequence: TGCAGTGCTAGACGTGGGTATGACGAGCAGTACTTC. The V and J genes are TRBV20-1 and TRBJ2-7; the D is unclear. Germline CDR1 and CDR2: DFQATT and SNEGSKA (reference sequence). V was cut by 2 bases and J by 5 bases, with 10 bases left in between. The CDR3 totals 12 residues.

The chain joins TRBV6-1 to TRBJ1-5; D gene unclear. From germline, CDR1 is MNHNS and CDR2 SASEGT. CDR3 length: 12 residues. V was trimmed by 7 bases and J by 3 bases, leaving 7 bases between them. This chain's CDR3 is CASKGPNQPQHF. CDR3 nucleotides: TGTGCCAGCAAGGGTCCCAATCAGCCCCAGCATTTT.

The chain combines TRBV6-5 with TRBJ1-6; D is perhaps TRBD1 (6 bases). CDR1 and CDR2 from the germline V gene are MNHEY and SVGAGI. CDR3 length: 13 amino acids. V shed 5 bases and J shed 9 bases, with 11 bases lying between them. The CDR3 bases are TGTGCCAGCAGTAAGGACAGCGGTTCACCCCTCCACTTT. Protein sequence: CASSKDSGSPLHF.

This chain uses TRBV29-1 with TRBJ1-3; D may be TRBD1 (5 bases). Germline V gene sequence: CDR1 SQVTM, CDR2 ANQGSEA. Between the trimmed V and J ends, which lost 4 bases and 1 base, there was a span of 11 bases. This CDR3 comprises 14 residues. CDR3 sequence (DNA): TGCAGCGTTGTGTCCAGGGAATCTGGAAACACCATATATTTT. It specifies CSVVSRESGNTIYF.

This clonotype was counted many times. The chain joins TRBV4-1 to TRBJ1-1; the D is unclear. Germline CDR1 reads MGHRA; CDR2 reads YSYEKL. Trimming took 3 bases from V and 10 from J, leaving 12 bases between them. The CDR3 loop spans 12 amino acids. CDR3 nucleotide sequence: TGCGCCAGCAGCCAGCCGAGAGCCGCAGCTTTCTTT. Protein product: CASSQPRAAAFF.

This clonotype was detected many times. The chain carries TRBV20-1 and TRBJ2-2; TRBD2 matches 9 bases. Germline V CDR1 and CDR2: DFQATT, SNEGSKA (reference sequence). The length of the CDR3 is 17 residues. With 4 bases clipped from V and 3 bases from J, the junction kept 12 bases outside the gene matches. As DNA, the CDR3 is TGCAGTGCTAAGGCGGGAGGGCCAGTGGTCGACACCGGGGAGCTGTTTTTT. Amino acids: CSAKAGGPVVDTGELFF.

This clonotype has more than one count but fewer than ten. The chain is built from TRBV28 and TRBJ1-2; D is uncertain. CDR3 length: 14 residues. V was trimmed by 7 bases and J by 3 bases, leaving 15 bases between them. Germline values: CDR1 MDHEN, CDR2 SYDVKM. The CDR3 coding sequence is TGTGCCAGCACCGATGGGAGTTCCTACTATGGCTACACCTTC. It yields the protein CASTDGSSYYGYTF.

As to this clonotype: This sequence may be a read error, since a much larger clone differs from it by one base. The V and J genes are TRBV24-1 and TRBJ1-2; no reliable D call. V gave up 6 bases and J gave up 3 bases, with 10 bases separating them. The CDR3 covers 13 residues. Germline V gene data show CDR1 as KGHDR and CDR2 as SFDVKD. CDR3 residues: CATSNPHHYGYTF. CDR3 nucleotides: TGTGCCACCAGTAATCCCCACCACTATGGCTACACCTTC.

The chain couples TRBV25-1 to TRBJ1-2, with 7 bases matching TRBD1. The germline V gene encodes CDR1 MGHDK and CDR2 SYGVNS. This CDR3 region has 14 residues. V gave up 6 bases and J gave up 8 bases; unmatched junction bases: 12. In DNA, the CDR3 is TGTGCCAGCAGCCCCCCGACAGGGCTCATGGGCTACACCTTC. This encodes CASSPPTGLMGYTF.

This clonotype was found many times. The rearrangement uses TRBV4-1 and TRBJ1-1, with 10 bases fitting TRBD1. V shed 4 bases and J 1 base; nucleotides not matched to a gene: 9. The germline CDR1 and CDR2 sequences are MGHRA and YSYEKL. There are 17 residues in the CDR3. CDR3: CASSRRHRDRGNTEAFF. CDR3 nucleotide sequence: TGCGCCAGCAGCCGGAGGCATCGGGACAGGGGGAACACTGAAGCTTTCTTT.

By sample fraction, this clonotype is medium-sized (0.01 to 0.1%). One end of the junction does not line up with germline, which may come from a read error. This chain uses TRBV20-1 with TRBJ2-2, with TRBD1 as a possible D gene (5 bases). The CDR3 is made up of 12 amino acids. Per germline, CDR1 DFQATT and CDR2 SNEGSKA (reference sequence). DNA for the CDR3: TGCAGTGCTAGAGTCAGCGCGATAGACAGTTCATTT. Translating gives CSARVSAIDSSF.

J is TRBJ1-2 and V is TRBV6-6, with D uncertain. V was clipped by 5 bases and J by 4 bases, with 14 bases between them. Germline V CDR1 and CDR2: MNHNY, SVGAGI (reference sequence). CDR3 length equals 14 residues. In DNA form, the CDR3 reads TGTGCCAGCAGTCAGCGGGGAAGCCGCTATGGCTACACCTTC. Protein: CASSQRGSRYGYTF.

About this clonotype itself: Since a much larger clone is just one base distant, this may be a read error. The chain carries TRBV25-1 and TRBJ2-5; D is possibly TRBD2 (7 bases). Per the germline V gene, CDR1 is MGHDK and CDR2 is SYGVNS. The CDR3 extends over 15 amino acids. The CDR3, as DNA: TGTGCCGGCAGGGGAGGGCCAGGGCGGGAAAAGACCCAGTACTTC. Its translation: CAGRGGPGREKTQYF.

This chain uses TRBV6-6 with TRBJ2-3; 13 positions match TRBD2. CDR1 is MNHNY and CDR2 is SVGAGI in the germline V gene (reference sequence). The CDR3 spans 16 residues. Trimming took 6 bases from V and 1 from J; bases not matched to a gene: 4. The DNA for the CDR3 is TGTGCCAGCAGAACTAGCGGGAGGGCCGGCACAGATACGCAGTATTTT. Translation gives CASRTSGRAGTDTQYF.

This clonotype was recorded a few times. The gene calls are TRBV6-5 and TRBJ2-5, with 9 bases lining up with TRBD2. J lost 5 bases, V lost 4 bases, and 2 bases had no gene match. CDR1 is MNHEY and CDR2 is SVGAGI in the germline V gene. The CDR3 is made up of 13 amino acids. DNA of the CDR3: TGTGCCAGCAGTTTAGCGGGAGTTGAGACCCAGTACTTC. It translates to CASSLAGVETQYF.

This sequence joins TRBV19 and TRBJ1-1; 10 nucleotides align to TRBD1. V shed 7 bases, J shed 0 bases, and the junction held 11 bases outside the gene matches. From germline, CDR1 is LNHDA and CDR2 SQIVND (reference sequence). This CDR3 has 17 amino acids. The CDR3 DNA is TGTGCCAGTACCATTGCCGGGACAGGGGCAATGAACACTGAAGCTTTCTTT. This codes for CASTIAGTGAMNTEAFF.